Sequencing of this TCR beta chain was carried out in a study of human T cells and chemical hapten exposure. Study summary: There were weekly diphenylcyclopropenone doses to the scalp for patients throughout the roughly 22-week study.

There are 15 residues in the CDR3. CDR1 SGHRS and CDR2 YFSETQ come from the germline V gene. Trimming cost V 0 bases and J 0 bases, with 4 bases left between them. In its sample, this clonotype was seen many times. Its antigen is not identified. Time point in this sample: patch test 1, 2 weeks after DPC sensitization. The treatment denotes: therapeutic diphenylcyclopropenone sensitization with weekly scalp DPC. Extraction yielded total RNA from whole blood (unfractionated). Findings and limits, study-wide: The number of TCRs over 1 in 1000 frequency stayed unchanged after DPC.

It was the library that attached unique molecular identifiers to individual cDNA molecules. TCRdb independently ran MiXCR on the RACE reads; one entry per CDR3 protein. The sample comprises 340,000 or so distinct CDR3 sequences, 6% to 8.5% of which are singletons, and less than 10% rests with the top ten. The chain has TRBV5-1 and TRBJ1-6; D ambiguous. The sequencing used whole blood, collected in connection with sensitization to the hapten diphenylcyclopropenone (DPC). The sequence was obtained from a woman aged 18-29 years with alopecia areata. Some clones in this sample may be carry-over from other donors' samples. The CDR3 loop reads CASSLASSYNSPLHF. The CDR3, as DNA: TGCGCCAGCAGCTTGGCTAGCTCCTATAATTCACCCCTCCACTTT.